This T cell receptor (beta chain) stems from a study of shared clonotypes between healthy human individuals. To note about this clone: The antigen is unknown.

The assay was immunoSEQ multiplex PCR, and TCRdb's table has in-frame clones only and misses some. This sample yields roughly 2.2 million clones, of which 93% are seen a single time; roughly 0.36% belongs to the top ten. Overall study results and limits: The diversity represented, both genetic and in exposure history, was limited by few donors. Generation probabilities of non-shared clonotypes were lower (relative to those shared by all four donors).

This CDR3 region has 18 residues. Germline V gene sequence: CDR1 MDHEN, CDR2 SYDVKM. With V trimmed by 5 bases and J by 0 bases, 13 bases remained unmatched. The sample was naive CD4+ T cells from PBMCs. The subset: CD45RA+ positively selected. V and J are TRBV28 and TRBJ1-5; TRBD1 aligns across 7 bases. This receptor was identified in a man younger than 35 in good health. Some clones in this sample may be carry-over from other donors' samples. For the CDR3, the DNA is TGTGCCAGCAGTCCCCCTGCCGGGACAGTCTTTAGCAATCAGCCCCAGCATTTT. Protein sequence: CASSPPAGTVFSNQPQHF.